The rows below give T cell receptor beta chains drawn from one sample of a study of T cells in Graves' hyperthyroidism and ophthalmopathy. MiXCR, applied by TCRdb to the multiplex PCR reads, yields one record per CDR3 protein. Among fewer than 450,000 distinct CDR3 sequences listed, roughly 15% were seen once. Source material: blood. Every receptor here comes from a woman in her thirties with Graves' hyperthyroidism that later progressed to Graves' ophthalmopathy. CDR3s include the opening cysteine and the closing phenylalanine or tryptophan. A D gene is named only where the DNA matches it firmly. The size entry is marked missing in some rows and otherwise reads once, few, many or a size class.

>many|TRBV5-1|.|TRBJ2-2
CASSPGLRTGELFF
TGCGCCAGCAGCCCCGGGCTACGAACCGGGGAGCTGTTTTTT
>.|TRBV19|.|TRBJ2-3
CASSIVERNQPQYF
TGTGCCAGTAGTATAGTGGAGAGAAATCAGCCCCAGTATTTT
>many|TRBV4-1|.|TRBJ1-3
CASSQVGVTGNTIYF
TGCGCCAGCAGCCAAGTCGGGGTAACTGGAAACACCATATATTTT
>many|TRBV9|.|TRBJ2-7
CASGSSYEQYF
TGTGCCAGCGGGTCTTCCTACGAGCAGTACTTC
>few|TRBV28|.|TRBJ2-7
CASSFRANYYEQYF
TGTGCCAGCAGTTTTAGGGCGAATTACTACGAGCAGTACTTC
>few|TRBV7-9|.|TRBJ1-2
CASSLARPTIYGYTF
TGTGCCAGCAGCTTAGCGCGGCCGACAATATATGGCTACACCTTC
>few|TRBV6-1|TRBD1|TRBJ1-3
CASRTGVLTGNTIYF
TGTGCCAGCAGGACAGGGGTTCTAACTGGAAACACCATATATTTT
>once|TRBV5-1|TRBD2|TRBJ2-5
CASSPLGARLAGAQETQYF
TGCGCCAGCAGCCCGCTGGGGGCCAGACTAGCGGGGGCCCAAGAGACCCAGTACTTC
>.|TRBV29-1|.|TRBJ1-1
CSAALGVNTEAFF
TGCAGCGCTGCTCTTGGAGTGAACACTGAAGCTTTCTTT
>many|TRBV2|TRBD1|TRBJ2-3
CASNTDRDRGTDTQYF
TGTGCCAGCAATACAGACCGGGACAGGGGGACAGATACGCAGTATTTT
>few|TRBV6-1|.|TRBJ2-1
CAVGGPGIGEQFF
TGTGCCGTTGGCGGCCCGGGGATCGGTGAGCAGTTCTTC
>many|TRBV29-1|TRBD2|TRBJ2-7
CSVAGLAGASYEQYF
TGCAGCGTCGCTGGACTAGCGGGAGCCTCCTACGAGCAGTACTTC
>few|TRBV14|.|TRBJ1-3
CASSHADTIYF
TGTGCCAGCAGCCACGCGGACACCATATATTTT
>many|TRBV5-1|.|TRBJ2-7
CASSRTEPYEQYF
TGCGCCAGCAGCCGGACAGAACCCTACGAGCAGTACTTC
>few|TRBV11-2|.|TRBJ2-1
CASSETQGGPPSYNEQFF
TGTGCCAGCAGCGAGACACAGGGGGGGCCGCCCTCCTACAATGAGCAGTTCTTC
>few|TRBV3-1|.|TRBJ1-1
CASSQGDRREAFF
TGTGCCAGCAGCCAAGGGGACCGAAGGGAAGCTTTCTTT
>many|TRBV7-8|.|TRBJ2-7
CASSSNRANYEQYF
TGTGCCAGCAGCTCGAACAGGGCTAACTACGAGCAGTACTTC
>.|TRBV3-1|.|TRBJ2-6
CASSQDLISSGANVLTF
TGTGCCAGCAGCCAAGATCTGATATCCTCTGGGGCCAACGTCCTGACTTTC
>many|TRBV9|.|TRBJ2-7
CASSVATGYEQYF
TGTGCCAGCAGCGTAGCTACAGGCTACGAGCAGTACTTC
>few|TRBV13|.|TRBJ2-3
CASSSTLNRDQYF
TGTGCCAGCAGCTCGACCTTGAATCGTGACCAGTATTTT
>many|TRBV7-8|.|TRBJ2-3
CASSLKRGTDTQYF
TGTGCCAGCAGCCTAAAACGGGGCACAGATACGCAGTATTTT
>many|TRBV7-9|.|TRBJ1-2
CASSRVETNYGYTF
TGTGCCAGCAGCCGGGTCGAGACTAACTATGGCTACACCTTC
>few|TRBV10-3|.|TRBJ2-7
CAISEWNYLYF
TGTGCCATCAGTGAGTGGAACTACTTATACTTC
>many|TRBV20-1|.|TRBJ2-7
CSARDLGSSYEQYF
TGCAGTGCTAGAGATTTGGGGAGCTCCTACGAGCAGTACTTC
>many|TRBV15|.|TRBJ1-2
CATSRILWTLDYGYTF
TGTGCCACCAGCAGGATTCTCTGGACTCTCGACTATGGCTACACCTTC
>.|TRBV19|.|TRBJ1-1
CASSMGAEAFF
TGTGCCAGTAGTATGGGCGCTGAAGCTTTCTTT
>.|TRBV27|TRBD2|TRBJ2-1
CASIPGLGRANEQFF
TGTGCCAGCATCCCTGGACTAGGCAGGGCCAATGAGCAGTTCTTC
>many|TRBV6-1|.|TRBJ2-7
CASSYGLGSDAAPYEQYF
TGTGCCAGCAGTTATGGCTTGGGCAGCGACGCGGCCCCCTACGAGCAGTACTTC
>few|TRBV5-1|TRBD2|TRBJ2-2
CASSFRPGGRTGELFF
TGCGCCAGCAGCTTTCGACCGGGGGGGCGCACCGGGGAGCTGTTTTTT
>.|TRBV4-1|.|TRBJ2-1
CASSQAGTQIF
TGCGCCAGCAGCCAGGCCGGGACACAAATCTTC
>.|TRBV29-1|.|TRBJ1-3
CSVEGLGLSGNTIYF
TGCAGCGTTGAAGGTCTGGGCCTCTCTGGAAACACCATATATTTT
>.|TRBV19|.|TRBJ1-5
CASSAEIRVGWNQPQHF
TGTGCCAGTAGTGCAGAGATCAGGGTCGGGTGGAATCAGCCCCAGCATTTT
>many|TRBV28|.|TRBJ2-3
CASSFGRDTDTQYF
TGTGCCAGCAGTTTTGGGCGGGACACAGATACGCAGTATTTT
>many|TRBV27|.|TRBJ1-2
CASGPGNYGYTF
TGTGCCAGCGGTCCGGGAAACTATGGCTACACCTTC
>few|TRBV27|TRBD1|TRBJ1-4
CASSRYLRDRDEKLFF
TGTGCCAGCAGCCGATACCTCCGGGACAGGGACGAAAAACTGTTTTTT
>few|TRBV5-1|TRBD1|TRBJ1-1
CASRAIQGIHTEAFF
TGCGCCAGCAGGGCGATACAGGGGATCCACACTGAAGCTTTCTTT
>many|TRBV27|TRBD1|TRBJ1-5
CASKKRTGVTNQPQHF
TGTGCCAGCAAGAAAAGAACAGGGGTCACAAATCAGCCCCAGCATTTT
>many|TRBV30|.|TRBJ2-1
CARGGGTYNEQFF
TGTGCCCGGGGAGGCGGGACCTACAATGAGCAGTTCTTC
>few|TRBV19|.|TRBJ2-7
CASSMPQRTYEQYF
TGTGCCAGTAGTATGCCTCAACGGACCTACGAGCAGTACTTC
>.|TRBV7-2|TRBD1|TRBJ2-3
CASSLGAGTGFTDTQYF
TGTGCCAGCAGCTTAGGGGCCGGGACAGGGTTCACAGATACGCAGTATTTT
>many|TRBV27|.|TRBJ2-2
CASSFTGTTGELFF
TGTGCCAGCAGTTTCACAGGGACAACCGGGGAGCTGTTTTTT
>.|TRBV19|.|TRBJ1-4
CASSTPGDPRENEKLFF
TGTGCCAGTAGTACCCCCGGGGACCCGAGGGAGAATGAAAAACTGTTTTTT
>many|TRBV2|TRBD2|TRBJ2-1
CASMGTGTSAYNEQFF
TGTGCCAGCATGGGAACGGGGACTAGCGCTTACAATGAGCAGTTCTTC
>many|TRBV28|.|TRBJ2-6
CASSLLGGSGANVLTF
TGTGCCAGCAGTTTATTAGGGGGATCTGGGGCCAACGTCCTGACTTTC